This section outlines one TCR beta chain sequence together with its context. The data derive from a study of blood T cell repertoires in COVID-19. Whole-study context: COVID-19 samples collected from the United States, Italy and Spain covered acute and convalescent phases. T cells, B-cell-depleted T cells, or PBMCs supplied cDNA or gDNA.

The CDR3 is 12 residues long. V shed 4 bases and J shed 5 bases, with 8 bases lying between them. Assay: immunoSEQ multiplex PCR; the TCRdb copy retains only in-frame clones and omits some. Of over 100,000 clones in the sample, less than 90% were seen once. Sequenced: peripheral blood. The clonotype comes from a woman aged 55-70 years with acute or convalescent COVID-19. V and J are TRBV12-3 or TRBV12-4 and TRBJ1-1, with a tentative D call TRBD1 (5 bases). The CDR3 sequence: CASSSGVTEAFF. The CDR3 DNA follows: TGTGCCAGCAGTTCGGGGGTTACTGAAGCTTTCTTT.